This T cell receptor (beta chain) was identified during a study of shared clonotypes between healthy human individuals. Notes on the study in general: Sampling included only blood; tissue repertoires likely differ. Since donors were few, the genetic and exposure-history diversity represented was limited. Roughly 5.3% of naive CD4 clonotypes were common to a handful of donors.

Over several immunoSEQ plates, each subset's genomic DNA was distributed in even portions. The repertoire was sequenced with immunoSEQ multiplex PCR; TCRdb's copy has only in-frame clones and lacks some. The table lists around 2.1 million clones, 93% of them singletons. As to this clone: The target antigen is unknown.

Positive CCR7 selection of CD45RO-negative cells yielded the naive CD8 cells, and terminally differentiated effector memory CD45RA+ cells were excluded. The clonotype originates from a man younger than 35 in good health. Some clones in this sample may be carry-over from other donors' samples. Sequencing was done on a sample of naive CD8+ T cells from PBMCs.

This CDR3 reads CSVNSGISYNEQFF. The CDR3 nucleotides read TGCAGCGTAAATAGCGGGATTTCCTACAATGAGCAGTTCTTC. The rearrangement uses TRBV29-1 and TRBJ2-1; 8 bases align to TRBD2. There are 14 residues in the CDR3. J gave up 1 base and V 6 bases, and 5 bases lay outside the gene matches. In germline, CDR1 is SQVTM, CDR2 ANQGSEA.